The 3 T cell receptor beta chains presented below share a single source sample, sequenced in a study of T cells in Graves' hyperthyroidism and ophthalmopathy (dated by TCRdb to about 2019). Library creation used multiplex PCR. TCRdb names Illumina HiSeq 2000 as the instrument used. TCR beta CDR3 regions were amplified from RNA transcripts. For the first round of RT-PCR on the TCR CDR3, the HTBI primer set was used together with the Qiagen OneStep RT-PCR kit. TCRdb itself trimmed the public reads at Q25 with fastp, ran MiXCR and retained productive beta chains. Every entry covers one CDR3 protein and lists the most common genes and DNA from its rows. This sample gives some 510,000 distinct CDR3 sequences in total; about half of them show up just once. 8.2% of the sample goes to the ten largest clones. Sequences were obtained from peripheral blood or thyroid tissue (not recorded which). Receptors originate from a woman younger than 30 with Graves' hyperthyroidism. Donor details come from another sample of the same person, matched by shared clones.

The V and J genes are TRBV5-1 and TRBJ2-7; no firm D call. The CDR3 is 15 amino acids. The V and J ends lost 7 bases and 3 bases respectively, with 20 bases between them. Germline assignment: CDR1 SGHRS and CDR2 YFSETQ. The CDR3 nucleotides read TGCGCCAGCGCCTCCTCCGGAGACGGATTCTACGAGCAGTACTTC. It yields the protein CASASSGDGFYEQYF.

This clonotype was picked up many times. The V and J genes are TRBV29-1 and TRBJ1-1; TRBD1 aligns across 8 bases. The CDR3 spans 16 residues. Germline loops: CDR1 SQVTM, CDR2 ANQGSEA. V shed 6 bases and J 1 base; nucleotides not matched to a gene: 13. CDR3 DNA sequence: TGCAGCGTAGGGACAGGCTACCCGGCTGAGAACACTGAAGCTTTCTTT. Residues: CSVGTGYPAENTEAFF.

The V and J genes are TRBV20-1 and TRBJ2-7; D gene uncertain. Trimming shortened V by 3 bases and J by 3 bases, and 12 bases separated the two germline ends. The CDR3 length is 13 residues. CDR1 is DFQATT and CDR2 is SNEGSKA in the germline V gene (reference sequence). CDR3 sequence (DNA): TGCAGTGCTAGTCCAGCGAGATACTACGAGCAGTACTTC. Its translation is CSASPARYYEQYF.